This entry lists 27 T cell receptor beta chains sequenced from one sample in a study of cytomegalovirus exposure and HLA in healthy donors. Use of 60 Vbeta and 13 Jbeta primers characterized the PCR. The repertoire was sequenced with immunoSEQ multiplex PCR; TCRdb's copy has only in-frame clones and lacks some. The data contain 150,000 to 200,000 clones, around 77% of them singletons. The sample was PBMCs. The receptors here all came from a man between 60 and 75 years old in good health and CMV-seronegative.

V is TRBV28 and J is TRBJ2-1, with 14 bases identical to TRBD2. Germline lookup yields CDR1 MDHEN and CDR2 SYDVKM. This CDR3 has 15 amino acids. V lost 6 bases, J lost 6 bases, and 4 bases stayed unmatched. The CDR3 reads CASSSGTSGGNEQFF. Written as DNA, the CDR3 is TGTGCCAGCAGCTCTGGGACTAGCGGGGGCAATGAGCAGTTCTTC.

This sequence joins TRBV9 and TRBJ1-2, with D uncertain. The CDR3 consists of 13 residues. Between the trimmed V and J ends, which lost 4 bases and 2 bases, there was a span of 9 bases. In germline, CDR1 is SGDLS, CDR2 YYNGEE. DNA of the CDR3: TGTGCCAGCAGCCGTGGGCCCAACTATGGCTACACCTTC. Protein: CASSRGPNYGYTF.

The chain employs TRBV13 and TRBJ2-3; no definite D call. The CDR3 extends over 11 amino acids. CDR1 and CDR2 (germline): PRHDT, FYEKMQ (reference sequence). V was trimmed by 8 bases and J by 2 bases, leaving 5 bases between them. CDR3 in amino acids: CASSPTDTQYF. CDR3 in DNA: TGTGCCAGCTCTCCCACAGATACGCAGTATTTT.

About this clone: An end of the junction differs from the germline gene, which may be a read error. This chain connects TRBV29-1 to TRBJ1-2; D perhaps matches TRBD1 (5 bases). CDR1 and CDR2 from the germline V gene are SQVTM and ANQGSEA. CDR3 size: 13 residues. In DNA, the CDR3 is TGCAGCGTTGAACAGGGCTCTAACTATGGCTACCCCTTC. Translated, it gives CSVEQGSNYGYPF.

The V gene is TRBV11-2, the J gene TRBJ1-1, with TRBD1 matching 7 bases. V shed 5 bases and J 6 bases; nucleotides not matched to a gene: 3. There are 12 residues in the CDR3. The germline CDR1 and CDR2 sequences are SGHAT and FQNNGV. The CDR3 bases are TGTGCCAGCAGCCTGACAGGGTCTGAAGCTTTCTTT. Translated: CASSLTGSEAFF.

This chain's CDR3 is CASSEPGGHEQYF. CDR3 DNA: TGCGCCAGCAGTGAACCGGGGGGCCACGAGCAGTACTTC. The chain joins TRBV10-1 to TRBJ2-7; D may be TRBD2 (7 bases). The CDR3 totals 13 residues. Deletions cut 3 bases from V and 5 bases from J, with 11 bases between. Per the germline V gene, CDR1 is WNHNN and CDR2 is SYGVQD (reference sequence).

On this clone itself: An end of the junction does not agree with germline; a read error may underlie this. CDR3 bases: TGTGCCAGCAGCTTTTCAGAAGCGCCCCAGAATTTT. It specifies CASSFSEAPQNF. The chain carries TRBV7-9 and TRBJ1-5; unclear D gene. The germline V gene has CDR1 SEHNR and CDR2 FQNEAQ (reference sequence). This CDR3 is 12 amino acids long.

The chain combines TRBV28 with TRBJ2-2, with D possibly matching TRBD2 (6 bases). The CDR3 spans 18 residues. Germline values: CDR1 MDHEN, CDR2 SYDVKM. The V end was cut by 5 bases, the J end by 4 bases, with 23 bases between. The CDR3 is CASSPPRGGHQSTGELFF. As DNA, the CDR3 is TGTGCCAGCAGTCCCCCAAGGGGAGGCCACCAATCCACCGGGGAGCTGTTTTTT. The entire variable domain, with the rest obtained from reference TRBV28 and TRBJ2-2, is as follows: DVKVTQSSRYLVKRTGEKVFLECVQDMDHENMFWYRQDPGLGLRLIYFSYDVKMKEKGDIPEGYSVSREKKERFSLILESASTNQTSMYLCASSPPRGGHQSTGELFFGEGSRLTVL.

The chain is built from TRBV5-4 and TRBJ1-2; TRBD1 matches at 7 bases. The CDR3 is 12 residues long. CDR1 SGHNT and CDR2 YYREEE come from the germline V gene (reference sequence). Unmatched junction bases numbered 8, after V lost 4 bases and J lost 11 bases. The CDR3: CASSVAGTDYTF. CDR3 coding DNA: TGTGCCAGCAGCGTAGCCGGGACAGATTACACCTTC. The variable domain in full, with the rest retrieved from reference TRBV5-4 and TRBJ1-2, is ETGVTQSPTHLIKTRGQQVTLRCSSQSGHNTVSWYQQALGQGPQFIFQYYREEENGRGNFPPRFSGLQFPNYSSELNVNALELDDSALYLCASSVAGTDYTFGSGTRLTVV.

This chain's CDR3 is CASSFTLFASGGAGETQYF. As DNA, the CDR3 is TGTGCCAGCAGCTTTACTCTCTTCGCTAGCGGGGGGGCCGGGGAGACCCAGTACTTC. V is TRBV13 and J is TRBJ2-5, with 12 bases aligning to TRBD2. The ends lost 3 bases at V and 5 bases at J; junction bases unmatched: 16. This CDR3 contains 19 residues. Germline V gives CDR1 PRHDT, CDR2 FYEKMQ (reference sequence).

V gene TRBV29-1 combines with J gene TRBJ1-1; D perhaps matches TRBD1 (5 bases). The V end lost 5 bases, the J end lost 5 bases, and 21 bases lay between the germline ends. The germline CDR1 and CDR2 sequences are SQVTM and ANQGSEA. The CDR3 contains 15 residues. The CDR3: CSVHGGKGSGTEAFF. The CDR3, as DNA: TGCAGCGTTCACGGGGGGAAGGGGAGTGGTACTGAAGCTTTCTTT.

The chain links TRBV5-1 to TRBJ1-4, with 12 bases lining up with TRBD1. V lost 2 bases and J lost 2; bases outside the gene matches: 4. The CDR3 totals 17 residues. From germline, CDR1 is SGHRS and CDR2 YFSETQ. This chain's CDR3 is CASSFRGTGGTNEKLFF. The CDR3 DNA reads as TGCGCCAGCAGCTTCAGAGGGACAGGGGGCACTAATGAAAAACTGTTTTTT. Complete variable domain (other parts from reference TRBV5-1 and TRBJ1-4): KAGVTQTPRYLIKTRGQQVTLSCSPISGHRSVSWYQQTPGQGLQFLFEYFSETQRNKGNFPGRFSGRQFSNSRSEMNVSTLELGDSALYLCASSFRGTGGTNEKLFFGSGTQLSVL.

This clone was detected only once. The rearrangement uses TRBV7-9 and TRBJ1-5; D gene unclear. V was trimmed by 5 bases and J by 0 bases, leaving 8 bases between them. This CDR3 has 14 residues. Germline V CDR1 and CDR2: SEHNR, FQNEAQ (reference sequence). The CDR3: CASSELYSNQPQHF. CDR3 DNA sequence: TGTGCCAGCAGCGAACTCTATAGCAATCAGCCCCAGCATTTT.

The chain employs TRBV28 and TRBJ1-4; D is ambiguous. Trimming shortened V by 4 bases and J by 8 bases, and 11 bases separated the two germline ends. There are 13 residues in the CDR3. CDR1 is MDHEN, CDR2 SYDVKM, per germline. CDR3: CASSSRGREKLFF. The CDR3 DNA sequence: TGTGCCAGCAGTTCCCGGGGTCGAGAAAAACTGTTTTTT.

The CDR3 DNA follows: TGCGCCAGCAGCCCTGGACTAGTGAGTGAGCAGTTCTTC. Translation: CASSPGLVSEQFF. V is TRBV5-1 and J is TRBJ2-1, with 7 nucleotides matching TRBD2. The CDR3 consists of 13 residues. With 4 bases clipped from V and 9 bases from J, the junction kept 7 bases outside the gene matches. The V gene's germline CDR1 is SGHRS and CDR2 YFSETQ.

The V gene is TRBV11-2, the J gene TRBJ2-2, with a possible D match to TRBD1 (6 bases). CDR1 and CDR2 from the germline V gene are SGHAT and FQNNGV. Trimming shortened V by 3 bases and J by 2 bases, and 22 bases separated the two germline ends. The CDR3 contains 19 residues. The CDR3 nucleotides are TGTGCCAGCAGCTTTGGACCCGTAAAGACAGGACTTAACACCGGGGAGCTGTTTTTT. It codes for CASSFGPVKTGLNTGELFF.

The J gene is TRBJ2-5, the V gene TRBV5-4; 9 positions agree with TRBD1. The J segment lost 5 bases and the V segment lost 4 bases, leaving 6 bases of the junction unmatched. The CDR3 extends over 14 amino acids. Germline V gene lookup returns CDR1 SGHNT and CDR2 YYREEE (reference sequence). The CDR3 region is CASSGGQGEETQYF. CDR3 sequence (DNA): TGTGCCAGCAGCGGGGGACAGGGCGAGGAGACCCAGTACTTC.

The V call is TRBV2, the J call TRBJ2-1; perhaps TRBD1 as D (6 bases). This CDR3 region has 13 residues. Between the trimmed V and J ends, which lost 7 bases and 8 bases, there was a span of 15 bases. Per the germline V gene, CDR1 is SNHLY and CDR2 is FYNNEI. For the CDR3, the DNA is TGTGCCAGCAATCCCACAGGGTTCGATGAGCAGTTCTTC. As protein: CASNPTGFDEQFF.

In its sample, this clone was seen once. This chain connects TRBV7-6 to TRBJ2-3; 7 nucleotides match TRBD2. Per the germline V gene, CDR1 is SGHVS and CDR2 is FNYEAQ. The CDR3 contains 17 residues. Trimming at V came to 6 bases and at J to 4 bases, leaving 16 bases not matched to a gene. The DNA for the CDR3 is TGTGCCAGCAGTAATCCATCCTCCAGCGGGGTAGCAGATACGCAGTATTTT. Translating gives CASSNPSSSGVADTQYF.

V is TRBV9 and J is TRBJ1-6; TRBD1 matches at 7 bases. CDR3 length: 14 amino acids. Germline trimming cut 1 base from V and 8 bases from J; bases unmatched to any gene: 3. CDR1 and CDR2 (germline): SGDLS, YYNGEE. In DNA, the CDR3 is TGTGCCAGCAGCGTAAGGGACAGATATTCACCCCTCCACTTT. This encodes CASSVRDRYSPLHF.

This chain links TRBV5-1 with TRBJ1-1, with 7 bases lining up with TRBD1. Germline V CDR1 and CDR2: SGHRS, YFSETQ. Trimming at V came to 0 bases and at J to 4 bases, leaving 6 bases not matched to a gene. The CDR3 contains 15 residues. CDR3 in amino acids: CASSLEVGGGTEAFF. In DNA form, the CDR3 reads TGCGCCAGCAGCTTGGAGGTAGGGGGCGGCACTGAAGCTTTCTTT.

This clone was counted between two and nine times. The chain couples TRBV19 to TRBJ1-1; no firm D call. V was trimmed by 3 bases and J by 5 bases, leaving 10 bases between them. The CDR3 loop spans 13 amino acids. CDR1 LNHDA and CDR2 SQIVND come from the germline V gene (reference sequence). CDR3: CASSIQVATEAFF. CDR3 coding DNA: TGTGCCAGTAGTATCCAGGTTGCTACTGAAGCTTTCTTT.

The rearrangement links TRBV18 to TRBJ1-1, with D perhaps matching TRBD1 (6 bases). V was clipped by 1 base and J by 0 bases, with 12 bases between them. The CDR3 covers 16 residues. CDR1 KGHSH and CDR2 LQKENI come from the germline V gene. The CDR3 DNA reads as TGTGCCAGCTCACCACGTTCAGGGGACCTGAACACTGAAGCTTTCTTT. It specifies CASSPRSGDLNTEAFF.

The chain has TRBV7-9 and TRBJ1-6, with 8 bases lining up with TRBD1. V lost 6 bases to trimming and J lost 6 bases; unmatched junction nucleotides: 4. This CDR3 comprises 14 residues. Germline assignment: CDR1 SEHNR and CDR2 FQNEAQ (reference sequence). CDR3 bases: TGTGCCAGCAGTCGAACAGGGGGTAATTCACCCCTCCACTTT. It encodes CASSRTGGNSPLHF.

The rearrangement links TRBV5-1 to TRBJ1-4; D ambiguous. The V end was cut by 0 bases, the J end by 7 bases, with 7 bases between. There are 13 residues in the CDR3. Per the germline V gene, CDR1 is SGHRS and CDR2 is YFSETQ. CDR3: CASSLAQSEKLFF. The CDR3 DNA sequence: TGCGCCAGCAGCTTGGCACAGTCTGAAAAACTGTTTTTT.

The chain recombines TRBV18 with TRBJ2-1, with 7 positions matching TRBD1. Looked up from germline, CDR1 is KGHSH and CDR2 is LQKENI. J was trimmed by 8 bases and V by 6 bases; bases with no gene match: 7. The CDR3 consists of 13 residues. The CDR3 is CASSRQGDHEQFF. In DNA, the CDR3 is TGTGCCAGCTCGAGACAGGGAGACCATGAGCAGTTCTTC.

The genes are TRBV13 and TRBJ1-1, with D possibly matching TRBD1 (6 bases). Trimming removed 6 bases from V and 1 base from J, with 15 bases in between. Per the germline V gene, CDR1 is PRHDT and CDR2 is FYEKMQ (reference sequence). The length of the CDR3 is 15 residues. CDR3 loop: CASSLLQGWNTEAFF. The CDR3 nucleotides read TGTGCCAGCAGTTTACTACAGGGTTGGAACACTGAAGCTTTCTTT.